This is a list of T cell receptor beta chains from one sample in a study of blood T cell repertoires in COVID-19. Using immunoSEQ multiplex PCR, the repertoire was profiled, and TCRdb retains in-frame clones only, with some absent. The data contain roughly 190,000 clones, 84% of them singletons. Sample: peripheral blood. The receptor source for this set is a human donor with acute or convalescent COVID-19. The donor label of this sample is uncertain. Each CDR3 is given with its conserved first and last residue. D genes are given only for firm matches. Clone size is stated in some rows and not others, as once, few, many or a class when expanded.

d_call,v_call,clone_size,j_call,cdr3_aa,cdr3_nt
TRBD1,TRBV7-2,NA,TRBJ2-5,CASSLRPRDRGRETQYF,TGTGCCAGCAGCTTAAGGCCCCGGGACAGGGGGCGGGAGACCCAGTACTTC
TRBD2,TRBV18,once,TRBJ2-1,CASSTGSGDNEQFF,TGTGCCAGCTCAACGGGAAGCGGGGACAATGAGCAGTTCTTC
NA,TRBV19,NA,TRBJ1-2,CASTSTGLGGYTF,TGTGCCAGTACCTCGACAGGCCTAGGGGGCTACACCTTC
TRBD2,TRBV30,few,TRBJ2-7,CAWSVRERGEQYF,TGTGCCTGGAGTGTCAGAGAGCGGGGGGAGCAGTACTTC
TRBD1,TRBV20-1,NA,TRBJ2-7,CSASFVTGGREQYF,TGCAGTGCTAGTTTTGTGACAGGGGGGCGCGAGCAGTACTTC
NA,TRBV5-1,NA,TRBJ2-7,CASSLHGDPGGPPYEQYF,TGCGCCAGCAGCTTGCACGGGGATCCCGGGGGGCCACCCTACGAGCAGTACTTC
TRBD1,TRBV19,NA,TRBJ2-2,CASSSQGGSNTGELFF,TGTGCCAGTAGTTCACAGGGGGGCTCGAACACCGGGGAGCTGTTTTTT
TRBD1,TRBV2,once,TRBJ1-2,CASRPGQLNGYTF,TGTGCCAGCAGACCGGGACAGCTAAATGGCTACACCTTC
NA,TRBV2,NA,TRBJ1-1,CASTRVRYTEAFF,TGTGCCAGCACGAGGGTGAGGTACACTGAAGCTTTCTTT
NA,TRBV9,NA,TRBJ2-3,CATSPKGGSTDTQYF,TGTGCCACCTCGCCGAAGGGCGGGAGCACAGATACGCAGTATTTT